One sample yielded the 2 T cell receptor beta chains listed below, sequenced in a study of vaccination effects on CD4 cells after COVID-19 (dated by TCRdb to between 2022 and 2023). After approximately 11 days of culture, CD4+ T cells were isolated with the EasySep CD4+ T cell isolation kit. Which antigens these TCRs recognize remains unknown. Library preparation employed the immunoSEQ multiplex PCR assay. Not all clones reach the TCRdb copy of this immuneACCESS table, which keeps in-frame sequences only. Checked studies attribute under half of the gap to unresolved V genes and leave the rest unexplained. The sample includes approximately 30,000 clones, with about 62% observed a single time. Clones ranked in the top ten supply roughly 9.2% of the sample. The material was CD4+ T cells from PBMCs cultured without peptide, obtained before COVID-19 vaccination. The receptor set was obtained from a human donor who received a COVID-19 vaccine.

This clone was counted between two and nine times. The chain carries TRBV6-5 and TRBJ1-1; no clear D gene. Germline V gene lookup returns CDR1 MNHEY and CDR2 SVGAGI. The germline V and J ends were trimmed by 6 bases and 2 bases, with 16 bases remaining between them. This CDR3 is 15 amino acids long. CDR3 sequence reads: CASSPRQRSNTEAFF. The CDR3 bases are TGTGCCAGCAGCCCCCGCCAGCGGTCAAACACTGAAGCTTTCTTT.

This clone was counted a single time. The chain recombines TRBV30 with TRBJ2-2; D tentatively fits TRBD1 or TRBD2 (5 bases each). Germline-derived CDR1 and CDR2 are GTSNPN and SVGIG (reference sequence). This CDR3 has 14 residues. V lost 2 bases and J 4 bases, leaving 11 bases between the germline ends. CDR3 loop: CAWSTGGGTGELFF. The CDR3 DNA follows: TGTGCCTGGAGTACAGGTGGGGGCACCGGGGAGCTGTTTTTT. Supplemented by reference TRBV30 and TRBJ2-2, the full variable domain reads SQTIHQWPATLVQPVGSPLSLECTVEGTSNPNLYWYRQAAGRGLQLLFYSVGIGQISSEVPQNLSASRPQDRQFILSSKKLLLSDSGFYLCAWSTGGGTGELFFGEGSRLTVL.